Sequencing of this TCR beta chain was carried out in a study of chemoradiotherapy in HPV16-positive cancers. Study-wide background: Candidate HPV-specific clones and shared TCR motifs came from two HPV16-positive patients. Study observations and caveats: Functional assays defining HPV-specific T cells used only a couple of HPV16-positive patients. Candidate HPV-specific clones and E7-related TCR motifs grew in tumor during treatment.

Libraries were prepared by immunoSEQ multiplex PCR; TCRdb keeps only in-frame clonotypes and omits some of them. The sample has about 21,000 clones; approximately 84% are singletons. A note on this clone: The antigen remains undetermined. An end of the junction differs from the germline gene, which may be a read error.

Over chemoradiotherapy, repertoires were sampled more than once. Germline V CDR1 and CDR2: SGHAT, FQNNGV. The CDR3 contains 19 residues. J is TRBJ2-7 and V is TRBV11-2, with 13 bases lining up with TRBD2. This clonotype originated in a human donor with HPV-associated anogenital cancer. The source was blood, collected from a patient who underwent chemoradiotherapy. CDR3 residues: CAGSLRGLRTSGRLGEQYF. CDR3 nucleotides: TGTGCCGGCAGCTTACGGGGCCTGAGGACTAGCGGGAGATTAGGCGAGCAGTACTTC. Drawing the rest from reference TRBV11-2 and TRBJ2-7, the complete variable domain is EAGVAQSPRYKIIEKRQSVAFWCNPISGHATLYWYQQILGQGPKLLIQFQNNGVVDDSQLPKDRFSAERLKGVDSTLKIQPAKLEDSAVYLCAGSLRGLRTSGRLGEQYFGPGTRLTVT.